One T cell receptor (beta chain) is described in this entry. The sample is drawn from a study of blood T cell repertoires in COVID-19. Method: immunoSEQ multiplex PCR; TCRdb's copy keeps in-frame clones and lacks some. Among around 49,000 clones listed, 75% to 85% were seen once. Trimming removed 10 bases at V and 13 bases at J, with 15 bases between. This CDR3 has 11 residues. V gene TRBV5-3 combines with J gene TRBJ1-6; D gene ambiguous. TRBV5-3 is noted as an ORF with a role that remains uncertain. The specimen was peripheral blood. The clonotype originates from a woman aged 60-75 years with acute or convalescent COVID-19. This CDR3 is CAPRFRLPLHF. The CDR3 region has the DNA TGTGCCCCACGATTCCGGTTGCCCCTCCACTTT.